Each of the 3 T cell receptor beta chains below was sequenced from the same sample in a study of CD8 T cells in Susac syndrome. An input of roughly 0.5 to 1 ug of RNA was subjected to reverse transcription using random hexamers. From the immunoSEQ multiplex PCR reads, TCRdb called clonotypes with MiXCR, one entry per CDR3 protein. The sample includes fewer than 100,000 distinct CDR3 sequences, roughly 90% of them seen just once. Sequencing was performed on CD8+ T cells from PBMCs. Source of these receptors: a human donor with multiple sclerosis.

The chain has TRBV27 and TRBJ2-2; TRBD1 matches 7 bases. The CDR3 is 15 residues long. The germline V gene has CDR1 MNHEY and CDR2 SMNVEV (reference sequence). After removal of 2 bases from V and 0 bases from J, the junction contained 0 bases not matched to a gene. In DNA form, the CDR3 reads TGTGCCAGCAGTTTAGACAGGGCGAACACCGGGGAGCTGTTTTTT. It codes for CASSLDRANTGELFF.

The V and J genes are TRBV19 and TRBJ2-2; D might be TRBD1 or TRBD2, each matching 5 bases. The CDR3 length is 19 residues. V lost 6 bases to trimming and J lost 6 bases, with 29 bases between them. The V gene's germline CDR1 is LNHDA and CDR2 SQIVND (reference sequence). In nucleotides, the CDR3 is TGTGCCAGTAGCACCGGGACCCGGCTCTTGAACAACATCCCCGGGGAGCTGTTTTTT. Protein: CASSTGTRLLNNIPGELFF.

CDR3 sequence reads: CASSEGGQMNTEAFF. CDR3 nucleotides: TGTGCCAGCAGCGAAGGGGGACAGATGAACACTGAAGCTTTCTTT. The chain is built from TRBV9 and TRBJ1-1; 7 bases align to TRBD1. There are 15 residues in the CDR3. V gave up 3 bases and J gave up 0 bases; unmatched junction bases: 5. The germline V gene encodes CDR1 SGDLS and CDR2 YYNGEE.